Listed here are 28 T cell receptor beta chains from one sample, sequenced in a study of type 1 and type 2 diabetes patients. Genomic DNA was the PCR template. The TCR beta CDR3 region was amplified using 30 forward and 13 reverse primers. A single record per CDR3 protein comes from TCRdb applying MiXCR to the multiplex PCR reads. The sample includes 270,000 or so distinct CDR3 sequences, approximately 45% of them seen just once. The specimen sequenced was peripheral blood mononuclear cells (PBMCs). Receptors were obtained from a man aged 18 to 35 with type 2 diabetes.

Concerning this clonotype: A junction end diverges from the germline sequence, so it may reflect a read error. The rearrangement uses TRBV7-2 and TRBJ2-3; TRBD2 agrees at 10 bases. The CDR3 loop spans 19 amino acids. CDR1 SGHTA and CDR2 FQGNSA come from the germline V gene. The CDR3 sequence: CASSFGSGLASSSTDTQYF. CDR3 DNA sequence: TGCGCCAGCAGCTTCGGATCGGGACTAGCGAGTTCTAGCACAGATACGCAGTATTTT.

As regards this clonotype: The junction and the germline gene differ at one end; a read error may be behind it. The chain joins TRBV10-3 to TRBJ1-1; possibly TRBD1 for D (5 bases). This CDR3 region has 14 residues. Germline lookup yields CDR1 ENHRY and CDR2 SYGVKD. CDR3 DNA sequence: TGTGCCAGCAGTTACAAGGGGAGTATGGGTGAAGCTTTCTTT. Its translation: CASSYKGSMGEAFF.

Details on this clonotype: The CDR3 does not close with the conserved phenylalanine or tryptophan, likely indicating a read error. This chain uses TRBV5-1 with TRBJ1-1; a weak D match, TRBD1 (5 bases). Germline CDR1 is SGHRS and CDR2 is YFSETQ. Trimming removed 0 bases from V and 6 bases from J, with 18 bases in between. The CDR3 is 16 amino acids. The CDR3 loop reads CASSLGPQVSRSEAFS. In DNA form, the CDR3 reads TGCGCCAGCAGCTTGGGGCCACAGGTTTCGCGCTCTGAAGCTTTCTCT.

Points on this clonotype: The conserved phenylalanine or tryptophan normally closing the CDR3 is absent here, so this likely arose from a read error. This chain links TRBV6-6 with TRBJ1-2, with D unresolved. The ends were cut back, 0 bases at V and 6 bases at J, with 8 bases in the middle. Germline V CDR1 and CDR2: MNHNY, SVGAGI (reference sequence). The CDR3 has 13 residues. The CDR3 DNA reads as TGTGCCAGCAGTTACTCAGGAGGAGATGGCTACACCATC. As protein: CASSYSGGDGYTI.

The chain uses TRBV20-1 and TRBJ2-5, with no clear D. The germline V gene encodes CDR1 DFQATT and CDR2 SNEGSKA (reference sequence). The length of the CDR3 is 13 residues. The ends were cut back, 0 bases at V and 7 bases at J, with 12 bases in the middle. CDR3 sequence reads: CSARDRTLGTQYF. The DNA of the CDR3 is TGCAGTGCTAGAGATAGGACCCTCGGGACCCAGTACTTC.

This sequence joins TRBV6-5 and TRBJ2-7, with 10 bases fitting TRBD1. Germline V gene sequence: CDR1 MNHEY, CDR2 SVGAGI. The CDR3 runs 16 residues. J gave up 3 bases and V 3 bases, and 8 bases lay outside the gene matches. The CDR3 spells CASSYLLGDRGYEQYF. As DNA, the CDR3 is TGTGCCAGCAGTTATTTATTGGGGGACAGGGGCTACGAGCAGTACTTC.

The chain combines TRBV30 with TRBJ1-2; D is uncertain. CDR3 size: 13 residues. V was shortened by 1 base and J by 3 bases, with 9 bases between the two germline ends. Per the germline V gene, CDR1 is GTSNPN and CDR2 is SVGIG (reference sequence). The CDR3 DNA follows: TGTGCCTGGAGTGAGCAGGCGGACTATGGCTACACCTTC. It is translated as CAWSEQADYGYTF.

The chain couples TRBV20-1 to TRBJ2-3; 11 bases agree with TRBD2. The germline gives CDR1 DFQATT, CDR2 SNEGSKA (reference sequence). The length of the CDR3 is 13 residues. The trim removed 5 bases at V and 8 bases at J, leaving 6 bases unmatched. CDR3: CSAVAGGQVTQYF. CDR3 nucleotides: TGCAGTGCTGTAGCGGGAGGGCAGGTTACGCAGTATTTT.

This chain links TRBV19 with TRBJ1-5; 8 bases fit TRBD1. The germline gives CDR1 LNHDA, CDR2 SQIVND (reference sequence). The CDR3 totals 17 residues. The junction had 13 bases not matched to a gene; V was cut back by 4 bases and J by 5 bases. For the CDR3, the DNA is TGTGCCAGTAGTAGCGGGGACAGGACAAAGTCCGATCAGCCCCAGCATTTT. Protein: CASSSGDRTKSDQPQHF.

This clonotype has more than one count but fewer than ten. The chain has TRBV20-1 and TRBJ2-7; D is possibly TRBD1 or TRBD2 (5 bases each). The germline V and J ends were trimmed by 6 bases and 3 bases, with 18 bases remaining between them. Germline V gene data show CDR1 as DFQATT and CDR2 as SNEGSKA (reference sequence). The CDR3 covers 14 residues. CDR3 in DNA: TGCAGTGCGGGACGGACCCCGAACTACTACGAGCAGTACTTC. It translates to CSAGRTPNYYEQYF.

The genes are TRBV7-6 and TRBJ1-4; the D is unclear. V was clipped by 5 bases and J by 6 bases, with 16 bases between them. Germline CDR1 reads SGHVS; CDR2 reads FNYEAQ. This CDR3 spans 15 amino acids. This CDR3 reads CASSTWVMGDEKLFF. The CDR3 DNA reads TGTGCCAGCAGCACCTGGGTCATGGGTGATGAAAAACTGTTTTTT.

This rearrangement joins TRBV6-2 or TRBV6-3 to TRBJ2-3, with a possible D match to TRBD2 (5 bases). V lost 5 bases, J lost 2 bases, and 11 bases lay in between. Germline V gene data show CDR1 as MNHEY and CDR2 as SVGEGT. This CDR3 region has 14 residues. The CDR3 DNA reads as TGTGCCAGCAGTATACTAGAAACCACAGATACGCAGTATTTT. Amino acid sequence: CASSILETTDTQYF.

The chain combines TRBV19 with TRBJ1-2; perhaps TRBD1 as D (6 bases). Trimming left V 2 bases short and J 5 bases short, with 15 bases between. Germline V CDR1 and CDR2: LNHDA, SQIVND (reference sequence). The CDR3 has 15 amino acids. CDR3 DNA sequence: TGTGCCAGTAGTATAAGTGCCGGGACAACTTATGGCTACACCTTC. Translation gives CASSISAGTTYGYTF.

The chain uses TRBV10-2 and TRBJ2-1; D is ambiguous. Germline V gene data show CDR1 as WSHSY and CDR2 as SAAADI. The CDR3 has 14 residues. The ends were cut back, 2 bases at V and 0 bases at J, with 5 bases in the middle. The CDR3 DNA reads TGCGCCAGCAGTGAGAGCCGCTCCTACAATGAGCAGTTCTTC. Translating gives CASSESRSYNEQFF.

The CDR3 protein is CASSSGTAAYEQYF. As DNA, the CDR3 is TGTGCCTCCTCCTCCGGGACCGCCGCCTACGAGCAGTACTTC. This chain connects TRBV30 to TRBJ2-7; D tentatively fits TRBD1 or TRBD2 (5 bases each). This CDR3 is 14 amino acids long. Germline CDR1 reads GTSNPN; CDR2 reads SVGIG (reference sequence). Trimming took 7 bases from V and 2 from J, leaving 18 bases between them.

A few counts support this clonotype. This sequence joins TRBV28 and TRBJ1-4; D may be TRBD1 (6 bases). The CDR3 loop spans 12 amino acids. Germline loops: CDR1 MDHEN, CDR2 SYDVKM. Trimming pared 5 bases from V and 15 bases from J, leaving 16 bases between. Written as DNA, the CDR3 is TGTGCCAGCAGTAAAACAGGGAAACAGGTGTTTTTT. This sequence encodes CASSKTGKQVFF.

This chain connects TRBV24-1 to TRBJ2-1; TRBD2 agrees at 10 bases. V was pared by 9 bases and J by 7 bases, with 8 bases of the junction left unmatched. The CDR3 loop spans 14 amino acids. Germline V lookup: CDR1 KGHDR, CDR2 SFDVKD. The CDR3 bases are TGTGCCACCCGAGGTACTAGCGGGATGAATGAGCAGTTCTTC. Protein product: CATRGTSGMNEQFF.

CDR3: CASSLQGGDGNQPQHF. In nucleotides, the CDR3 is TGTGCCAGCAGCCTCCAAGGGGGCGATGGCAATCAGCCCCAGCATTTT. This rearrangement joins TRBV7-9 to TRBJ1-5, with 7 bases matching TRBD1. This CDR3 contains 16 residues. The junction had 9 bases not matched to a gene; V was cut back by 5 bases and J by 2 bases. The V gene's germline CDR1 is SEHNR and CDR2 FQNEAQ (reference sequence).

This chain connects TRBV6-6 to TRBJ2-1, with 8 bases matching TRBD1. Germline V lookup: CDR1 MNHNY, CDR2 SVGAGI (reference sequence). The CDR3 has 14 residues. Trimming cost V 6 bases and J 0 bases; bases outside gene matches: 1. The CDR3 reads CASRQGGSYNEQFF. The CDR3 nucleotides read TGTGCCAGCAGACAGGGGGGCTCCTACAATGAGCAGTTCTTC.

The sample holds one count of this clonotype. The chain employs TRBV6-4 and TRBJ1-1; no reliable D call. The CDR3 runs 13 residues. CDR1 MRHNA and CDR2 SNTAGT come from the germline V gene. V shed 5 bases and J shed 3 bases, with 10 bases lying between them. CDR3 sequence (DNA): TGTGCCAGCAGTAGAGGGTGGGACACTGAAGCTTTCTTT. As protein: CASSRGWDTEAFF.

Many counts were recorded for this clonotype. This chain joins TRBV10-3 and TRBJ2-7; 10 bases fit TRBD1. From germline, CDR1 is ENHRY and CDR2 SYGVKD. The CDR3 contains 14 residues. The V segment lost 6 bases and the J segment 4 bases; nucleotides outside the gene matches: 6. CDR3 region: CAISPRDRGYEQYF. The CDR3, as DNA: TGTGCCATCAGCCCCCGGGACAGGGGTTACGAGCAGTACTTC.

The chain recombines TRBV7-2 with TRBJ1-1, with 10 nucleotides matching TRBD1. Germline CDR1 reads SGHTA; CDR2 reads FQGNSA. V lost 5 bases to trimming and J lost 7 bases; unmatched junction nucleotides: 10. This CDR3 is built from 15 residues. The CDR3 DNA reads as TGTGCCAGCAGCCCCCCACGGACAGGGGGGGATGAAGCTTTCTTT. As protein: CASSPPRTGGDEAFF.

The chain joins TRBV10-2 to TRBJ2-3; perhaps TRBD2 as D (6 bases). CDR3 size: 16 residues. The V gene's germline CDR1 is WSHSY and CDR2 SAAADI. Between the trimmed V and J ends, which lost 1 base and 5 bases, there was a span of 16 bases. The CDR3 loop reads CASSEFAGPLGDTQYF. DNA of the CDR3: TGCGCCAGCAGTGAGTTCGCGGGACCCCTCGGAGATACGCAGTATTTT.

This clonotype has a handful of counts. The gene calls are TRBV15 and TRBJ1-1, with 9 bases that match TRBD1. Germline V gives CDR1 LNHNV, CDR2 YYDKDF (reference sequence). The CDR3 runs 16 residues. Trimming cost V 2 bases and J 11 bases; bases outside gene matches: 15. The CDR3 sequence is CATSRFSTGGAGTAFF. The CDR3 coding sequence is TGTGCCACCAGCAGATTTAGTACAGGGGGCGCTGGAACTGCTTTCTTT.

A single count supports this clonotype. DNA for the CDR3: TGTGCCAGCGGGGTAGCAGGCACAGATACGCAGTATTTT. It encodes CASGVAGTDTQYF. The chain couples TRBV5-4 to TRBJ2-3; D is undetermined. This CDR3 region has 13 residues. V lost 7 bases to trimming and J lost 1 base, with 10 bases between them. CDR1 is SGHNT and CDR2 is YYREEE in the germline V gene (reference sequence).

There are a few counts of this clonotype. CDR3: CASSRRTNNEQFF. For the CDR3, the DNA is TGTGCCAGCAGCCGCAGGACGAATAATGAGCAGTTCTTC. The rearrangement uses TRBV7-8 and TRBJ2-1; D unclear. The CDR3 is 13 amino acids. The ends were cut back, 5 bases at V and 7 bases at J, with 12 bases in the middle. CDR1 and CDR2 from the germline V gene are SGHVS and FQNEAQ.

This clonotype was observed a few times. The V call is TRBV20-1, the J call TRBJ1-1; D uncertain. There are 11 residues in the CDR3. Trimming shortened V by 1 base and J by 4 bases, and 4 bases separated the two germline ends. The germline gives CDR1 DFQATT, CDR2 SNEGSKA (reference sequence). The CDR3 DNA is TGCAGTGCTAGAGGTTCCACTGAAGCTTTCTTT. This gives the protein CSARGSTEAFF.

This chain uses TRBV11-2 with TRBJ2-2, with TRBD2 identical over 8 bases. The germline V gene has CDR1 SGHAT and CDR2 FQNNGV. The V gene end was trimmed by 3 bases and the J gene end by 4 bases; junction bases not matched to a gene: 4. This CDR3 contains 15 residues. CDR3 coding DNA: TGTGCCAGCAGCTTCACTAGCGGAGCCACCGGGGAGCTGTTTTTT. It specifies CASSFTSGATGELFF.